The next 28 T cell receptor beta chains were all read from a single sample in a study of blood T cells in healthy people across ages. Combining a sample-barcoded 5' primer with a J-beta primer mix, a second PCR ran for about 7 to 11 cycles. MiXCR, run by TCRdb on the 5' RACE reads, gives a single entry per CDR3 protein. The profile shows 1.4 million or so distinct CDR3 sequences, around 40% of them singletons. The sample comprised blood. These receptors were obtained from a woman between 18 and 29 years old in good health.

The V call is TRBV7-2, the J call TRBJ2-5; 11 bases fit TRBD2. The tail of the sequence fits TRBJ2-7 better, so the J call may be wrong. CDR1 is SGHTA, CDR2 FQGNSA, per germline. The CDR3 is made up of 16 amino acids. For the CDR3, the DNA is TGTGCCAGCAGCTTAGCGATAACTAGCGGGGGTTACGAGCAGTACTTC. Its protein is CASSLAITSGGYEQYF.

This chain connects TRBV4-3 to TRBJ2-3, with 7 nucleotides matching TRBD2. With 3 bases clipped from V and 3 bases from J, the junction kept 3 bases outside the gene matches. The CDR3 contains 14 residues. Germline loops: CDR1 LGHNA, CDR2 YSLEER. The CDR3 nucleotides read TGCGCCAGCAGCCAGAGACTAGCAACAGATACGCAGTATTTT. Protein: CASSQRLATDTQYF.

The rearrangement joins TRBV12-3 or TRBV12-4 to TRBJ2-7; TRBD1 matches at 10 bases. V shed 5 bases and J 1 base; nucleotides not matched to a gene: 8. The CDR3 is 16 amino acids. The CDR3: CASSKKTGGHSYEQYF. The CDR3 DNA reads as TGTGCCAGCAGTAAGAAGACAGGGGGCCATTCCTACGAGCAGTACTTC.

With respect to this clonotype: Compared with germline, one end of the junction differs, possibly owing to a read error. The chain carries TRBV7-3 and TRBJ2-1; D remains ambiguous. CDR3 length: 15 residues. Germline lookup yields CDR1 SGHTA and CDR2 FQGTGA. CDR3 nucleotide sequence: TGTGCCAACAGCCCGGACGCGAGCTCCTACAATGAGCAGTTCTTC. It encodes CANSPDASSYNEQFF.

This rearrangement joins TRBV4-3 to TRBJ2-2, with D possibly TRBD2 on 5 matching bases. Germline CDR1 LGHNA, CDR2 YSLEER. This CDR3 is built from 14 residues. The V gene lost 0 bases and the J gene lost 6 bases, with 8 bases spanning the gap. CDR3 DNA: TGCGCCAGCAGCCAAGATTCGGGATCCGGGGAGCTGTTTTTT. It codes for CASSQDSGSGELFF.

The genes are TRBV7-9 and TRBJ2-7; perhaps TRBD1 as D (5 bases). Germline V lookup: CDR1 SEHNR, CDR2 FQNEAQ (reference sequence). The V gene lost 5 bases and the J gene lost 0 bases, with 17 bases spanning the gap. The CDR3 is made up of 16 amino acids. The CDR3 loop is CASSPAVGLLSYEQYF. The CDR3 DNA sequence: TGTGCCAGCAGCCCAGCTGTGGGGCTGCTCTCCTACGAGCAGTACTTC.

This clonotype was counted at least ten times. This chain joins TRBV4-3 and TRBJ2-7; possibly TRBD1 for D (5 bases). V dropped 3 bases and J dropped 1 base, with 10 bases sitting between them. The CDR3 sequence is 14 residues long. The V gene's germline CDR1 is LGHNA and CDR2 YSLEER. CDR3: CASSQSQGSYEQYF. The CDR3 nucleotides read TGCGCCAGCAGCCAGTCCCAGGGTTCCTACGAGCAGTACTTC.

This clonotype has at least ten counts. The gene calls are TRBV6-5 and TRBJ2-7; perhaps TRBD1 as D (6 bases). The CDR3 is made up of 14 amino acids. CDR1 MNHEY and CDR2 SVGAGI come from the germline V gene. Trimming took 2 bases from V and 1 from J, leaving 9 bases between them. The DNA of the CDR3 is TGTGCCAGCAGTTACGCGACAGGTTCCTACGAGCAGTACTTC. Translated, it gives CASSYATGSYEQYF.

The chain employs TRBV12-3 or TRBV12-4 and TRBJ2-1; a possible D gene is TRBD2 (5 bases). The CDR3 spans 16 residues. Trimming pared 7 bases from V and 10 bases from J, leaving 26 bases between. The CDR3 DNA follows: TGTGCCAGCAACTCCCGGGCTGGAGAGGGAATGGGAGAGCAGTTCTTC. It codes for CASNSRAGEGMGEQFF.

This chain connects TRBV29-1 to TRBJ1-2; tentatively, D is TRBD1 (5 bases). The V and J ends lost 7 bases and 1 base respectively, with 10 bases between them. Per germline, CDR1 SQVTM and CDR2 ANQGSEA. CDR3 length: 12 residues. The CDR3 loop is CSALGDNYGYTF. In nucleotides, the CDR3 is TGCAGCGCCCTGGGGGATAACTATGGCTACACCTTC.

The chain links TRBV20-1 to TRBJ2-5; D call uncertain. This CDR3 is built from 15 residues. The V gene's germline CDR1 is DFQATT and CDR2 SNEGSKA (reference sequence). The V gene lost 6 bases and the J gene lost 11 bases, with 28 bases spanning the gap. CDR3: CSAKPWTSSFNEQYF. The CDR3, as DNA: TGCAGTGCCAAACCGTGGACCAGCTCGTTCAATGAGCAGTACTTC.

The chain employs TRBV30 and TRBJ1-4; D possibly corresponds to TRBD1 (5 bases). V was clipped by 3 bases and J by 11 bases, with 22 bases between them. The CDR3 loop spans 15 amino acids. Germline V gene sequence: CDR1 GTSNPN, CDR2 SVGIG (reference sequence). The DNA of the CDR3 is TGTGCCTGGAGCCCAAACCGGGGGGGGAGGGAGAAACTGTTTTTT. Its translation: CAWSPNRGGREKLFF.

This chain joins TRBV4-1 and TRBJ2-1; either TRBD1 or TRBD2 may supply D (7 bases each). CDR3 length: 11 residues. From germline, CDR1 is MGHRA and CDR2 YSYEKL. Trimming stripped 4 bases from V and 12 bases from J, with 10 bases between. CDR3 residues: CASSLRGGQFF. CDR3 coding DNA: TGCGCCAGCAGCCTCAGGGGGGGGCAGTTCTTC.

The J gene is TRBJ2-2, the V gene TRBV5-1; D is unclear. Germline-derived CDR1 and CDR2 are SGHRS and YFSETQ. The CDR3 consists of 13 residues. Deletions cut 1 base from V and 7 bases from J, with 8 bases between. The CDR3 bases are TGCGCCAGCAGCTTGTGGGGAAACGGGGAGCTGTTTTTT. This codes for CASSLWGNGELFF. Drawing the rest from reference TRBV5-1 and TRBJ2-2, the complete variable domain is KAGVTQTPRYLIKTRGQQVTLSCSPISGHRSVSWYQQTPGQGLQFLFEYFSETQRNKGNFPGRFSGRQFSNSRSEMNVSTLELGDSALYLCASSLWGNGELFFGEGSRLTVL.

The chain joins TRBV27 to TRBJ2-3; D unresolved. From germline, CDR1 is MNHEY and CDR2 SMNVEV (reference sequence). CDR3 length: 12 amino acids. V lost 10 bases to trimming and J lost 2 bases, with 10 bases between them. The DNA of the CDR3 is TGTGCCACCATTTCCCCCACAGATACGCAGTATTTT. Amino acid sequence: CATISPTDTQYF.

The chain joins TRBV27 to TRBJ1-2; D gene unclear. This CDR3 region has 13 residues. The germline V gene encodes CDR1 MNHEY and CDR2 SMNVEV (reference sequence). V lost 8 bases, J lost 0 bases, and 10 bases lay in between. The CDR3 DNA reads as TGTGCCAGCGGGCCAGTTTCTAACTATGGCTACACCTTC. The encoded protein is CASGPVSNYGYTF.

This chain's CDR3 is CASRDRGINNSPLHF. CDR3 coding DNA: TGTGCCAGCAGGGACAGGGGGATTAATAATTCACCCCTCCACTTT. The chain recombines TRBV6-6 with TRBJ1-6, with 10 bases identical to TRBD1. The CDR3 is 15 amino acids. V shed 6 bases and J 5 bases; nucleotides not matched to a gene: 4. Germline V gene data show CDR1 as MNHNY and CDR2 as SVGAGI (reference sequence).

As to this clonotype: Sequence at one end of the junction differs from germline and may be a read error. The J gene is TRBJ2-1, the V gene TRBV10-3, with 7 bases fitting TRBD1. Germline V CDR1 and CDR2: ENHRY, SYGVKD. This CDR3 region has 13 residues. This CDR3 is CVISDSTGNEQFF. CDR3 nucleotides: TGTGTCATCAGTGACTCGACAGGGAATGAGCAGTTCTTC.

The table lists this clonotype with a count of one. The CDR3 sequence: CASSSPGQGKYF. CDR3 nucleotide sequence: TGTGCCAGCAGTTCCCCTGGACAGGGGAAGTACTTC. The rearrangement joins TRBV7-2 to TRBJ2-4, with 9 positions matching TRBD1. The CDR3 length is 12 residues. With V trimmed by 6 bases and J by 14 bases, 8 bases remained unmatched. Germline CDR1 reads SGHTA; CDR2 reads FQGNSA.

About this clonotype itself: A read error may be the cause here, since a much bigger clone is one base away. CDR3 nucleotide sequence: TGCAGTGCTAGGGAGGGGGGCAATGAGCAGTACTTC. Amino acid sequence: CSAREGGNEQYF. The V call is TRBV20-1, the J call TRBJ2-7; D possibly matches TRBD1 or TRBD2 (6 bases each). V lost 3 bases to trimming and J lost 7 bases, with 13 bases between them. Germline V gene sequence: CDR1 DFQATT, CDR2 SNEGSKA (reference sequence). The CDR3 covers 12 residues.

This chain uses TRBV20-1 with TRBJ2-7; 9 bases agree with TRBD1. The CDR3 has 15 amino acids. Germline V gives CDR1 DFQATT, CDR2 SNEGSKA (reference sequence). The ends lost 2 bases at V and 7 bases at J; junction bases unmatched: 12. CDR3 in DNA: TGCAGTGCTAGATTTACAGGGGGCACTACGGGTGAGCAGTACTTC. Amino acid sequence: CSARFTGGTTGEQYF.

The chain combines TRBV20-1 with TRBJ2-1, with D tentatively TRBD1 (5 bases). V lost 5 bases and J lost 3, with 11 bases in between. CDR1 and CDR2 from the germline V gene are DFQATT and SNEGSKA (reference sequence). This CDR3 is 13 amino acids long. The CDR3 bases are TGCAGTGCTCCGACAGAATACTACAATGAGCAGTTCTTC. It encodes CSAPTEYYNEQFF.

Regarding this clonotype: Sequence at one end of the junction differs from germline and may be a read error. The chain is built from TRBV6-5 and TRBJ1-2; the match to TRBD1 covers 10 bases. Germline-derived CDR1 and CDR2 are MNHEY and SVGAGI. The CDR3 is 12 amino acids. The CDR3 sequence: CVSSATGGGYTF. For the CDR3, the DNA is TGTGTCAGCAGTGCGACAGGGGGCGGCTACACCTTC.

J is TRBJ2-5 and V is TRBV5-1; weak D call: TRBD2 (6 bases). In germline, CDR1 is SGHRS, CDR2 YFSETQ. V was clipped by 0 bases and J by 4 bases, with 13 bases between them. CDR3 length equals 15 residues. The CDR3, as DNA: TGCGCCAGCAGCTTGGCCGCAGGAGGGTTAGAGACCCAGTACTTC. It yields the protein CASSLAAGGLETQYF.

This chain uses TRBV5-1 with TRBJ2-1, with 8 bases aligning to TRBD2. Trimming removed 0 bases from V and 4 bases from J; junction bases left unmatched: 6. CDR1 and CDR2 (germline): SGHRS, YFSETQ. CDR3 length equals 16 residues. CDR3 sequence (DNA): TGCGCCAGCAGCTTGGCCGGGAGGGCCGTTTACAATGAGCAGTTCTTC. It codes for CASSLAGRAVYNEQFF.

The chain joins TRBV10-3 to TRBJ1-1; D is unresolved. The CDR3 consists of 14 residues. CDR1 is ENHRY, CDR2 SYGVKD, per germline. Deletions cut 2 bases from V and 1 base from J, with 8 bases between. The CDR3 protein is CAISEASGNTEAFF. The CDR3 nucleotides read TGTGCCATCAGTGAGGCTTCGGGGAACACTGAAGCTTTCTTT.

This clonotype turned up a few times. The chain links TRBV20-1 to TRBJ1-2, with D possibly matching TRBD1 (6 bases). The germline CDR1 and CDR2 sequences are DFQATT and SNEGSKA (reference sequence). The CDR3 is made up of 14 amino acids. V was trimmed by 0 bases and J by 6 bases, leaving 14 bases between them. The CDR3 is CSARDRWEGDGYTF. CDR3 sequence (DNA): TGCAGTGCTAGAGACAGGTGGGAGGGGGATGGCTACACCTTC.

The V call is TRBV5-1, the J call TRBJ2-1, with unresolved D. V gave up 7 bases and J gave up 0 bases, with 14 bases separating them. The CDR3 spans 15 residues. The V gene's germline CDR1 is SGHRS and CDR2 YFSETQ. CDR3 nucleotide sequence: TGCGCCAGCGTCACGACTCCGAGCTCCTACAATGAGCAGTTCTTC. Protein: CASVTTPSSYNEQFF.